The 29 T cell receptor beta chains reported below all come from one sample, sequenced in a study of identical twins' blood T cells. TCRdb re-called the 5' RACE reads with MiXCR, one entry per CDR3 protein. The profile shows hundreds of thousands of distinct CDR3 sequences, over 25% of them singletons. Sequencing input: PBMCs. These receptors were collected from a woman between 18 and 50 years old in good health.

This clonotype was seen a few times. The chain has TRBV7-8 and TRBJ2-7; D may be TRBD1 (6 bases). The V end lost 5 bases, the J end lost 5 bases, and 13 bases lay between the germline ends. CDR1 and CDR2 (germline): SGHVS, FQNEAQ. The CDR3 contains 13 residues. This CDR3 is CASSISQGNEQYF. The CDR3 coding sequence is TGTGCCAGCAGCATATCTCAGGGGAACGAGCAGTACTTC.

This clonotype was seen a handful of times. The chain combines TRBV3-1 with TRBJ1-1; D is undetermined. Trimming cost V 1 base and J 3 bases, with 9 bases left between them. The CDR3 covers 14 residues. Germline V gives CDR1 LGHDT, CDR2 YNNKEL (reference sequence). DNA of the CDR3: TGTGCCAGCAGCCAAGGCCGGCAGGACACTGAAGCTTTCTTT. It specifies CASSQGRQDTEAFF.

This clonotype came up a few times. The chain uses TRBV25-1 and TRBJ2-1; D call uncertain. Germline V CDR1 and CDR2: MGHDK, SYGVNS. Between the trimmed V and J ends, which lost 4 bases and 4 bases, there was a span of 5 bases. This CDR3 has 12 residues. DNA for the CDR3: TGTGCCAGCAGTGTGTCATACAATGAGCAGTTCTTC. This sequence encodes CASSVSYNEQFF.

This clonotype has a handful of counts. This sequence joins TRBV2 and TRBJ1-1; D remains ambiguous. V lost 1 base to trimming and J lost 1 base, with 4 bases between them. Germline CDR1 reads SNHLY; CDR2 reads FYNNEI. The CDR3 extends over 13 amino acids. CDR3 sequence (DNA): TGTGCCAGCAGTGAAGGGACGAACACTGAAGCTTTCTTT. Translating gives CASSEGTNTEAFF. Drawing the rest from reference TRBV2 and TRBJ1-1, the complete variable domain is EPEVTQTPSHQVTQMGQEVILRCVPISNHLYFYWYRQILGQKVEFLVSFYNNEISEKSEIFDDQFSVERPDGSNFTLKIRSTKLEDSAMYFCASSEGTNTEAFFGQGTRLTVV.

Notes on this clonotype: A much larger clonotype is one base distant, so this may be a read error. The chain is built from TRBV5-1 and TRBJ2-2; D may be TRBD2 (5 bases). Germline values: CDR1 SGHRS, CDR2 YFSETQ. This CDR3 has 14 amino acids. CDR3 residues: CASSLGVNTGELSF. The CDR3 bases are TGCGCCAGCAGCTTGGGGGTGAACACCGGGGAGCTGTCTTTT.

The V gene is TRBV12-3 or TRBV12-4, the J gene TRBJ2-1, with D hard to call. The V end lost 7 bases, the J end lost 8 bases, and 12 bases lay between the germline ends. The CDR3 is 12 amino acids. The CDR3: CASTLSRHEQFF. The CDR3 coding sequence is TGTGCCAGCACTCTGTCAAGGCATGAGCAGTTCTTC.

Turning to this clonotype: Sequence at one end of the junction differs from germline and may be a read error. The chain couples TRBV25-1 to TRBJ1-1, with D possibly being TRBD1 (6 bases). The CDR3 is 15 amino acids. Germline CDR1 reads MGHDK; CDR2 reads SYGVNS. As DNA, the CDR3 is TGTGCCAGCAGTACTCACAGGGTTGGGAGGACTGAAGATTTCTTT. It yields the protein CASSTHRVGRTEDFF.

The rearrangement uses TRBV7-2 and TRBJ1-1, with a weak D call TRBD1 (6 bases). The CDR3 totals 14 residues. Between the trimmed V and J ends, which lost 10 bases and 7 bases, there was a span of 22 bases. Germline lookup yields CDR1 SGHTA and CDR2 FQGNSA. CDR3 in amino acids: CAIRTQGGINEAFF. In DNA, the CDR3 is TGTGCCATCCGGACACAGGGAGGGATTAATGAAGCTTTCTTT.

This sequence joins TRBV30 and TRBJ2-5, with D hard to call. V lost 2 bases and J lost 5, with 12 bases in between. Germline CDR1 is GTSNPN and CDR2 is SVGIG (reference sequence). The CDR3 spans 13 residues. In nucleotides, the CDR3 is TGTGCCTGGAGTACGGCAGTCTACGAGACCCAGTACTTC. Translation gives CAWSTAVYETQYF.

The rearrangement links TRBV27 to TRBJ2-2; 7 bases are a match to TRBD1. The CDR3 sequence is 14 residues long. Per the germline V gene, CDR1 is MNHEY and CDR2 is SMNVEV (reference sequence). With V trimmed by 3 bases and J by 5 bases, 3 bases remained unmatched. The chain's CDR3 is CASSFTGVTGELFF. CDR3 DNA: TGTGCCAGCAGTTTTACAGGGGTTACCGGGGAGCTGTTTTTT.

Only a few counts were recorded for this clonotype. The J gene is TRBJ2-3, the V gene TRBV28; 9 bases map to TRBD2. Germline CDR1 MDHEN, CDR2 SYDVKM. V shed 7 bases, J shed 1 base, and the junction held 18 bases outside the gene matches. The CDR3 covers 19 residues. Written as DNA, the CDR3 is TGTGCCAGCAAAGGGCCTAGCGGGGAAACTAAAGCCCGCACAGATACGCAGTATTTT. This translates into CASKGPSGETKARTDTQYF.

The sample holds a few counts of this clonotype. The gene calls are TRBV19 and TRBJ2-3, with 7 positions matching TRBD2. Germline CDR1 LNHDA, CDR2 SQIVND (reference sequence). This CDR3 is built from 15 residues. Trimming took 5 bases from V and 0 from J; bases not matched to a gene: 5. The CDR3 nucleotides are TGTGCCAGTAGTGTAGCGGGCCGCAGCACAGATACGCAGTATTTT. As protein: CASSVAGRSTDTQYF.

The chain combines TRBV20-1 with TRBJ1-5; D is ambiguous. This CDR3 contains 17 residues. CDR1 is DFQATT and CDR2 is SNEGSKA in the germline V gene (reference sequence). Trimming removed 7 bases from V and 0 bases from J, with 22 bases in between. The CDR3 loop is CSVGEDLFIDSNQPQHF. In nucleotides, the CDR3 is TGCAGTGTAGGAGAGGACCTATTTATTGATAGCAATCAGCCCCAGCATTTT.

Points on this clonotype: A read error may account for a junction end that differs from germline. The rearrangement uses TRBV5-6 and TRBJ1-1, with D possibly being TRBD1 (5 bases). The CDR3 is 17 amino acids. Germline V CDR1 and CDR2: SGHDT, YYEEEE. The CDR3 coding sequence is TGTGCCAGTAGCTTGTTGCGCCTCAGGGCGGTGAACACTGAAGCTTTCTTT. Translated: CASSLLRLRAVNTEAFF.

This sequence joins TRBV20-1 and TRBJ1-4; D ambiguous. The germline CDR1 and CDR2 sequences are DFQATT and SNEGSKA (reference sequence). V lost 2 bases to trimming and J lost 8 bases, with 18 bases between them. The CDR3 totals 15 residues. The CDR3 protein is CSARRPGSPREKLFF. CDR3 DNA: TGCAGTGCTAGAAGACCGGGGTCCCCGAGGGAAAAACTGTTTTTT.

The V and J genes are TRBV6-5 and TRBJ2-2, with D possibly being TRBD1 (6 bases). This CDR3 contains 17 residues. V dropped 2 bases and J dropped 1 base, with 14 bases sitting between them. Germline loops: CDR1 MNHEY, CDR2 SVGAGI. The CDR3 nucleotides are TGTGCCAGCAGTTACGGCGAACAGGGACAGAACACCGGGGAGCTGTTTTTT. This translates into CASSYGEQGQNTGELFF.

This clonotype has only a few counts. V usage is TRBV3-1 and J usage is TRBJ2-5; D is unclear. There are 13 residues in the CDR3. CDR1 and CDR2 from the germline V gene are LGHDT and YNNKEL (reference sequence). V lost 0 bases, J lost 4 bases, and 6 bases lay in between. The CDR3 nucleotides are TGTGCCAGCAGCCAAGATTCGCCAGAGACCCAGTACTTC. This translates into CASSQDSPETQYF.

This clonotype has a handful of counts. The CDR3, as DNA: TGTGCCAGTAGTTGGGGGCAGTCCTACAATGAGCAGTTCTTC. This sequence encodes CASSWGQSYNEQFF. The chain uses TRBV19 and TRBJ2-1, with D maybe TRBD1 (6 bases). The V gene's germline CDR1 is LNHDA and CDR2 SQIVND (reference sequence). The V end lost 5 bases, the J end lost 1 base, and 9 bases lay between the germline ends. This CDR3 spans 14 amino acids.

On this clonotype itself: A much larger clone lies a single base off, so this may be a read error. The chain recombines TRBV20-1 with TRBJ2-3; 8 bases agree with TRBD2. This CDR3 is 13 amino acids long. V lost 6 bases to trimming and J lost 1 base; unmatched junction nucleotides: 3. Germline V gene data show CDR1 as DFQATT and CDR2 as SNEGSKA (reference sequence). The CDR3, as DNA: TGCAGTGCCGCGACTAGCGGCACAGATACGCAGTATTTT. The encoded protein is CSAATSGTDTQYF.

In its sample, this clonotype was seen a few times. This chain joins TRBV20-1 and TRBJ1-1, with 7 bases aligning to TRBD1. Germline assignment: CDR1 DFQATT and CDR2 SNEGSKA (reference sequence). The CDR3 is made up of 12 amino acids. V lost 4 bases to trimming and J lost 4 bases; unmatched junction nucleotides: 3. This chain's CDR3 is CSATRQGTEAFF. For the CDR3, the DNA is TGCAGTGCTACCCGACAGGGCACTGAAGCTTTCTTT.

In its sample, this clonotype was seen many times. This sequence joins TRBV6-6 and TRBJ1-5; TRBD1 agrees at 7 bases. CDR3 length: 18 amino acids. Unmatched junction bases numbered 14, after V lost 5 bases and J lost 1 base. Germline V gene sequence: CDR1 MNHNY, CDR2 SVGAGI (reference sequence). Here the CDR3 reads CASSGRQGRGLSNQPQHF. The DNA for the CDR3 is TGTGCCAGCAGTGGAAGACAGGGTCGGGGATTGAGCAATCAGCCCCAGCATTTT.

In this sample, this clonotype turned up many times. The chain joins TRBV12-3 or TRBV12-4 to TRBJ1-1; D call uncertain. V shed 3 bases and J shed 5 bases, with 10 bases lying between them. CDR3 length: 13 residues. The CDR3 sequence is CASSFEKRTEAFF. CDR3 sequence (DNA): TGTGCCAGCAGTTTCGAAAAGCGGACTGAAGCTTTCTTT.

The J gene is TRBJ1-2, the V gene TRBV6-6, with 9 positions matching TRBD1. V shed 0 bases, J shed 7 bases, and the junction held 9 bases outside the gene matches. CDR3 size: 16 residues. In germline, CDR1 is MNHNY, CDR2 SVGAGI (reference sequence). Written as DNA, the CDR3 is TGTGCCAGCAGTTACTCAGAGACAGGGGGTAGATTTGGCTACACCTTC. Protein product: CASSYSETGGRFGYTF.

The rearrangement joins TRBV29-1 to TRBJ1-2; no firm D call. Germline CDR1 is SQVTM and CDR2 is ANQGSEA. The CDR3 is 14 residues long. Trimming took 4 bases from V and 8 from J, leaving 20 bases between them. The CDR3 coding sequence is TGCAGCGTTGTTGTCGAAGGACTAGTGGAAGGCTACACCTTC. Protein: CSVVVEGLVEGYTF. The full variable domain, rest sourced from reference TRBV29-1 and TRBJ1-2, is SAVISQKPSRDICQRGTSLTIQCQVDSQVTMMFWYRQQPGQSLTLIATANQGSEATYESGFVIDKFPISRPNLTFSTLTVSNMSPEDSSIYLCSVVVEGLVEGYTFGSGTRLTVV.

The chain employs TRBV12-3 or TRBV12-4 and TRBJ2-2; D uncertain. The V and J ends lost 2 bases and 5 bases respectively, with 3 bases between them. The CDR3 runs 12 residues. CDR3 in amino acids: CASSLPTGELFF. CDR3 DNA sequence: TGTGCCAGCAGTTTACCAACCGGGGAGCTGTTTTTT.

V usage is TRBV9 and J usage is TRBJ1-2; D is ambiguous. The V gene lost 4 bases and the J gene lost 0 bases, with 13 bases spanning the gap. This CDR3 comprises 15 residues. Germline V lookup: CDR1 SGDLS, CDR2 YYNGEE. The CDR3 nucleotides read TGTGCCAGCAGCTCCCACGATGTGGCTAACTATGGCTACACCTTC. Translation: CASSSHDVANYGYTF. The full variable domain, rest sourced from reference TRBV9 and TRBJ1-2, is DSGVTQTPKHLITATGQRVTLRCSPRSGDLSVYWYQQSLDQGLQFLIQYYNGEERAKGNILERFSAQQFPDLHSELNLSSLELGDSALYFCASSSHDVANYGYTFGSGTRLTVV.

This chain uses TRBV19 with TRBJ1-4; possible D gene TRBD1, 6 bases. CDR1 is LNHDA and CDR2 is SQIVND in the germline V gene (reference sequence). The CDR3 is 13 amino acids. The V gene lost 7 bases and the J gene lost 7 bases, with 13 bases spanning the gap. CDR3 nucleotide sequence: TGTGCCAGTAAAAACAGGGCAGGTGAAAAACTGTTTTTT. Translated, it gives CASKNRAGEKLFF.

This clonotype was picked up a small number of times. The rearrangement links TRBV13 to TRBJ1-1; D is ambiguous. Per the germline V gene, CDR1 is PRHDT and CDR2 is FYEKMQ (reference sequence). CDR3 size: 15 residues. V lost 8 bases to trimming and J lost 4 bases, with 20 bases between them. In DNA, the CDR3 is TGTGCCAGCCAGCTGGGTCGGGGTATCGGCACTGAAGCTTTCTTT. Its translation: CASQLGRGIGTEAFF.

This CDR3 reads CASTPTGLLVNEQFF. In DNA, the CDR3 is TGTGCCAGCACCCCGACCGGGCTTTTGGTCAATGAGCAGTTCTTC. The chain uses TRBV6-2 or TRBV6-3 and TRBJ2-1; unclear D gene. CDR1 is MNHEY, CDR2 SVGEGT, per germline. The V end lost 7 bases, the J end lost 6 bases, and 19 bases lay between the germline ends. CDR3 length equals 15 residues.